Detailed here is one T cell receptor beta chain. Its matching antigen is unknown. This record belongs to a study of PD-1 blockade in classical Hodgkin lymphoma. The wider study: The patients were dosed with nivolumab 3 mg/kg, infused intravenously every 2 weeks. General observations from the study: As was reported, newly diagnosed patients showed lower baseline TCR diversity than healthy donors did. By C4D1 there was a significant rise in CD4+ TCR diversity but not in CD8+ TCR diversity. Whatever underlies the repertoire differences (possibly disease activity or prior therapy) remains undefined.

There are 12 residues in the CDR3. V was trimmed by 6 bases and J by 0 bases, leaving 5 bases between them. Germline CDR1 reads MNHEY; CDR2 reads SMNVEV (reference sequence). Produced via immunoSEQ multiplex PCR; TCRdb's table is partial and in-frame only. This table has 10,000 to 15,000 clones, almost 90% appearing once. Following autologous stem cell transplantation, relapse occurred in every patient, and exposure to brentuximab vedotin varied. Thawed PBMCs yielded CD4+ T cells through magnetic negative selection. The receptor was isolated from a human donor with classical Hodgkin lymphoma. Sequencing was performed on CD4+ T cells from blood, taken at baseline. The V call is TRBV27, the J call TRBJ2-5; D call uncertain. Written as DNA, the CDR3 is TGTGCCAGCAGCGCCAACCAAGAGACCCAGTACTTC. Residues: CASSANQETQYF.